The 14 T cell receptor beta chains below come from one sample, sequenced in a study of cytomegalovirus exposure and HLA in healthy donors. The PCR contained 60 Vbeta and 13 Jbeta primers. The assay was immunoSEQ multiplex PCR, and TCRdb's table has in-frame clones only and misses some. Of hundreds of thousands of clones in the sample, approximately 80% are singletons; the top ten hold roughly a sixth. The sample consisted of PBMCs. Every receptor here comes from a man aged 35-49 years in good health and CMV-seronegative.

The chain links TRBV18 to TRBJ2-1, with 10 nucleotides matching TRBD2. The CDR3 runs to 16 residues. CDR1 is KGHSH and CDR2 is LQKENI in the germline V gene. V trimming: 5 bases; J trimming: 4 bases; junction bases outside the gene matches: 8. For the CDR3, the DNA is TGTGCCAGCTCATCGGGTCTAGCGGGAGCTTACAATGAGCAGTTCTTC. Residues: CASSSGLAGAYNEQFF.

This clone has just one count. V gene TRBV19 combines with J gene TRBJ1-1, with TRBD1 identical over 10 bases. In germline, CDR1 is LNHDA, CDR2 SQIVND (reference sequence). V was clipped by 1 base and J by 5 bases; unmatched bases: 4. CDR3 length: 15 amino acids. CDR3 nucleotide sequence: TGTGCCAGTAGTATAGGGAGACAGGGGGCAACTGAAGCTTTCTTT. Its translation: CASSIGRQGATEAFF.

This clone appeared a few times. V gene TRBV28 combines with J gene TRBJ1-5, with 8 nucleotides matching TRBD1. CDR1 is MDHEN, CDR2 SYDVKM, per germline. The CDR3 totals 13 residues. V shed 5 bases, J shed 11 bases, and the junction held 8 bases outside the gene matches. For the CDR3, the DNA is TGTGCCAGCAGTACACAGGGGGGGAGGGCCCAGCATTTT. This codes for CASSTQGGRAQHF.

The V and J genes are TRBV14 and TRBJ1-1; 7 bases match TRBD1. Germline CDR1 is SGHDN and CDR2 is FVKESK. Losses at the gene ends were 5 bases for V and 3 bases for J; bases not matched to a gene: 6. There are 14 residues in the CDR3. The CDR3 DNA reads as TGTGCCAGCAGCGTATACAGGGGATACACTGAAGCTTTCTTT. Its protein product is CASSVYRGYTEAFF.

The V and J genes are TRBV5-1 and TRBJ1-3; 10 positions match TRBD2. The J call is uncertain, as TRBJ2-2 better fits the DNA end. Germline-derived CDR1 and CDR2 are SGHRS and YFSETQ. The CDR3 is 15 residues long. The CDR3 region is CASSVKREGTGELFF. The DNA of the CDR3 is TGCGCCAGCAGCGTGAAGCGGGAGGGCACCGGGGAGCTGTTTTTT.

This clone has more than one count but fewer than ten. The V and J genes are TRBV2 and TRBJ1-1, with D perhaps matching TRBD1 (5 bases). The CDR3 is made up of 14 amino acids. Per the germline V gene, CDR1 is SNHLY and CDR2 is FYNNEI. The V gene lost 6 bases and the J gene lost 1 base, with 12 bases spanning the gap. The CDR3 loop is CASRTAISNTEAFF. For the CDR3, the DNA is TGTGCCAGCAGGACAGCCATTTCGAACACTGAAGCTTTCTTT.

The V call is TRBV10-3, the J call TRBJ2-4, with a possible D match to TRBD1 (5 bases). This CDR3 spans 17 amino acids. Trimming removed 0 bases at V and 0 bases at J, with 12 bases between. CDR1 is ENHRY, CDR2 SYGVKD, per germline. CDR3 in DNA: TGTGCCATCAGTGAGTCAAGGGGTCCCCTAGCCAAAAACATTCAGTACTTC. This translates into CAISESRGPLAKNIQYF.

In DNA, the CDR3 is TGTGCCAGCAGCGTAGGTGGGAGCCCTGGGGAGCAGTACTTC. This gives the protein CASSVGGSPGEQYF. This sequence joins TRBV9 and TRBJ2-7; the D gene is possibly TRBD2 (5 bases). V dropped 0 bases and J dropped 7 bases, with 14 bases sitting between them. Germline CDR1 and CDR2: SGDLS and YYNGEE. The CDR3 has 14 residues. Full variable domain (rest looked up from reference TRBV9 and TRBJ2-7): DSGVTQTPKHLITATGQRVTLRCSPRSGDLSVYWYQQSLDQGLQFLIQYYNGEERAKGNILERFSAQQFPDLHSELNLSSLELGDSALYFCASSVGGSPGEQYFGPGTRLTVT.

CDR3 nucleotide sequence: TGTGCCACCAGCAGAGACTGGACAGGGGATCAGCCCCAGCATTTT. Translated: CATSRDWTGDQPQHF. The chain recombines TRBV15 with TRBJ1-5, with TRBD1 matching over 9 bases. With V trimmed by 0 bases and J by 5 bases, 2 bases remained unmatched. Per germline, CDR1 LNHNV and CDR2 YYDKDF (reference sequence). This CDR3 is built from 15 residues.

The CDR3 reads CASSGGQNLYQPQHF. The CDR3, as DNA: TGTGCCAGCAGTGGGGGACAGAATCTTTATCAGCCCCAGCATTTT. This chain uses TRBV6-1 with TRBJ1-5; 7 bases are shared with TRBD1. V dropped 4 bases and J dropped 5; count of bases not matched to a gene: 8. This CDR3 has 15 amino acids. Germline assignment: CDR1 MNHNS and CDR2 SASEGT.

The chain is built from TRBV5-1 and TRBJ2-7; 7 nucleotides agree with TRBD1. The V and J ends lost 1 base and 5 bases, in that order; junction bases with no gene match: 3. This CDR3 is built from 13 residues. The germline V gene has CDR1 SGHRS and CDR2 YFSETQ. The CDR3 sequence is CASSLRTGDEQYF. The DNA of the CDR3 is TGCGCCAGCAGCTTGAGAACAGGGGACGAGCAGTACTTC.

The chain has TRBV6-1 and TRBJ1-2, with TRBD1 identical over 9 bases. The junction had 11 bases not matched to a gene; V was cut back by 3 bases and J by 3 bases. Germline V lookup: CDR1 MNHNS, CDR2 SASEGT. The CDR3 is made up of 17 amino acids. This CDR3 reads CASSDGDRVFRDYGYTF. CDR3 nucleotides: TGTGCCAGCAGTGACGGGGACAGGGTATTCCGGGACTATGGCTACACCTTC.

This clone has only a few counts. J is TRBJ1-4 and V is TRBV10-3; 12 positions match TRBD1. The CDR3 runs 19 residues. Germline CDR1 reads ENHRY; CDR2 reads SYGVKD. Losses at the gene ends were 0 bases for V and 6 bases for J; bases not matched to a gene: 11. CDR3 loop: CAISESDGTGGRVDEKLFF. CDR3 DNA: TGTGCCATCAGTGAGTCGGATGGGACAGGGGGCCGGGTTGATGAAAAACTGTTTTTT.

The rearrangement uses TRBV2 and TRBJ1-6; 9 bases are shared with TRBD1. Germline V CDR1 and CDR2: SNHLY, FYNNEI. CDR3 length equals 16 residues. The ends lost 5 bases at V and 6 bases at J; junction bases unmatched: 8. Here the CDR3 reads CASSNRDRAPNSPLHF. CDR3 in DNA: TGTGCCAGCAGTAACCGGGACAGGGCGCCTAATTCACCCCTCCACTTT.